This TCR beta chain emerged from a study of shared clonotypes between healthy human individuals. CD45RO-negative, CCR7-positively selected cells formed the naive CD8 fraction, excluding terminally differentiated effector memory CD45RA+ cells. Profiling relied on immunoSEQ multiplex PCR, and the TCRdb table lists in-frame clones only, not all of them. This table has about 2.1 million clones, just under 95% appearing once. This CDR3 region has 14 residues. Per germline, CDR1 SEHNR and CDR2 FQNEAQ (reference sequence). Unmatched junction bases numbered 3, after V lost 4 bases and J lost 3 bases. Sample: naive CD8+ T cells from PBMCs. The rearrangement joins TRBV7-9 to TRBJ2-1; 7 bases are a match to TRBD2. The sequence came from a man in his late teens or twenties in good health. Some clones in this sample may be carry-over from other donors' samples. This chain's CDR3 is CASSSGLLYNEQFF. The CDR3 DNA sequence: TGTGCCAGCAGCTCGGGACTACTCTACAATGAGCAGTTCTTC.